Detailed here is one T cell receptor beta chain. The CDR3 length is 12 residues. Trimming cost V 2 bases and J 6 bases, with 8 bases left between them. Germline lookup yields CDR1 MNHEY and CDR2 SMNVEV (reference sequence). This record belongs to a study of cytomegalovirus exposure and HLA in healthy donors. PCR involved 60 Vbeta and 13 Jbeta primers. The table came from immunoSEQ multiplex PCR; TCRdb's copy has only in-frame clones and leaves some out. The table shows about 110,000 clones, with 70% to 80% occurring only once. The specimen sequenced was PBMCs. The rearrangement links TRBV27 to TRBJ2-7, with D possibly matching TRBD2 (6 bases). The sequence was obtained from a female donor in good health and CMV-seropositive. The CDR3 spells CASSLVGGEQYF. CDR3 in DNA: TGTGCCAGCAGTTTAGTGGGGGGCGAGCAGTACTTC.